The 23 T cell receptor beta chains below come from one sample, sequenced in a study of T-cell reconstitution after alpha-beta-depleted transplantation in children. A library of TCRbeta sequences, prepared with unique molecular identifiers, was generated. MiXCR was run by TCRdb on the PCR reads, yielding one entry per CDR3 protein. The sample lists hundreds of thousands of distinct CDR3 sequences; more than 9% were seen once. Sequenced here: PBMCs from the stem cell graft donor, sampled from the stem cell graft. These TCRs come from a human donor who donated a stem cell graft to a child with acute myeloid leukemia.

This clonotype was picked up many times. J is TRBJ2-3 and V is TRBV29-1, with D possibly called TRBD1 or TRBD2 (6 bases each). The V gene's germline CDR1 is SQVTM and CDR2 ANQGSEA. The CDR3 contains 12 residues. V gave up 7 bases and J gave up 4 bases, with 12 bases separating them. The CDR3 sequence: CSGSRGPDTQYF. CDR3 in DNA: TGCAGCGGTTCCCGGGGGCCAGATACGCAGTATTTT.

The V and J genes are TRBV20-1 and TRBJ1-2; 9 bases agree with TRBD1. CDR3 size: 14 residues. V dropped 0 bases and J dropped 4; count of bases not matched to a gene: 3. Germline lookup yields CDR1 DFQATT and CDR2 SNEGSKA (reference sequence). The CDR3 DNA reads TGCAGTGCTAGAGATGGACAGGGGTCCTATGGCTACACCTTC. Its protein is CSARDGQGSYGYTF.

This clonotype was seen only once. This chain's CDR3 is CSARDPGGTYEQYF. The CDR3 nucleotides read TGCAGTGCTAGAGACCCGGGGGGAACCTACGAGCAGTACTTC. This chain links TRBV20-1 with TRBJ2-7, with TRBD2 identical over 7 bases. Germline V gene data show CDR1 as DFQATT and CDR2 as SNEGSKA (reference sequence). This CDR3 comprises 14 residues. Germline trimming cut 0 bases from V and 2 bases from J; bases unmatched to any gene: 4.

The CDR3 reads CASSREPAGTRDTQYF. CDR3 sequence (DNA): TGTGCCAGCAGCAGGGAACCGGCGGGAACACGAGATACGCAGTATTTT. The J gene is TRBJ2-3, the V gene TRBV7-2, with D perhaps TRBD2 (6 bases). The CDR3 totals 16 residues. Germline V gene lookup returns CDR1 SGHTA and CDR2 FQGNSA. V was shortened by 5 bases and J by 5 bases, with 20 bases between the two germline ends.

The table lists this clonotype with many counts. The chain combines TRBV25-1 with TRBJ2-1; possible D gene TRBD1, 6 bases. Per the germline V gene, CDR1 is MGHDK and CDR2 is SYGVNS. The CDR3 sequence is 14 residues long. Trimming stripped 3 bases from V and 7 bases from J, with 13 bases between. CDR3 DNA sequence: TGTGCCAGCAGTGATTGGGGGCAGGGGAATGAGCAGTTCTTC. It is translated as CASSDWGQGNEQFF.

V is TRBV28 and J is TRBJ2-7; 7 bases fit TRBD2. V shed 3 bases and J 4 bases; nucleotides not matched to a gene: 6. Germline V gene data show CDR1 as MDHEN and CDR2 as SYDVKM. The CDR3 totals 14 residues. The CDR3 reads CASSFFGGGYEQYF. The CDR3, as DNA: TGTGCCAGCAGTTTTTTCGGGGGAGGGTACGAGCAGTACTTC.

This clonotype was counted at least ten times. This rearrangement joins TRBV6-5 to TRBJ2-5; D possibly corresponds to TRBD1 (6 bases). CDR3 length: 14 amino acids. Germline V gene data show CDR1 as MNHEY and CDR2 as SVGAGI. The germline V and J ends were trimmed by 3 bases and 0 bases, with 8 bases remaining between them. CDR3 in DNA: TGTGCCAGCAGTTATGGACAGTACCAAGAGACCCAGTACTTC. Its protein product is CASSYGQYQETQYF.

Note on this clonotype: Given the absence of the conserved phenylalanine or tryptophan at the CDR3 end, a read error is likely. This chain's CDR3 is CASRRGFSYNEQFC. CDR3 nucleotide sequence: TGCGCCAGCAGGCGGGGGTTCTCCTACAATGAGCAGTTCTGC. The rearrangement links TRBV5-1 to TRBJ2-1; 7 nucleotides line up with TRBD2. This CDR3 contains 14 residues. Unmatched junction bases numbered 2, after V lost 5 bases and J lost 0 bases. Germline V CDR1 and CDR2: SGHRS, YFSETQ.

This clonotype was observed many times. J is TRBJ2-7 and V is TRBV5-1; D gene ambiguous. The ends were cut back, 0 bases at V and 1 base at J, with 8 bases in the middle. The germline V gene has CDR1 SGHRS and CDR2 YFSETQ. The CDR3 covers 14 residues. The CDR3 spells CASSLAEPSYEQYF. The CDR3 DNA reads TGCGCCAGCAGCTTGGCTGAACCTTCCTACGAGCAGTACTTC.

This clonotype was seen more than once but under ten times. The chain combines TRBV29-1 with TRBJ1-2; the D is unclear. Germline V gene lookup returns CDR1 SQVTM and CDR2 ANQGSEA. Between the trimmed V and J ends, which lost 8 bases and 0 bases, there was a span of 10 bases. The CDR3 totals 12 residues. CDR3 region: CSMSRPNYGYTF. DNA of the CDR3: TGCAGCATGTCCCGTCCTAACTATGGCTACACCTTC. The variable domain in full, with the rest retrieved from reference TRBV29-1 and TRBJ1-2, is SAVISQKPSRDICQRGTSLTIQCQVDSQVTMMFWYRQQPGQSLTLIATANQGSEATYESGFVIDKFPISRPNLTFSTLTVSNMSPEDSSIYLCSMSRPNYGYTFGSGTRLTVV.

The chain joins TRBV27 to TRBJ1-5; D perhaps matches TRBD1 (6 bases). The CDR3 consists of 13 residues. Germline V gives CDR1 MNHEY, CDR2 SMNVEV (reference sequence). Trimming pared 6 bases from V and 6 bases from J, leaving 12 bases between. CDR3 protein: CASRQGVTQPQHF. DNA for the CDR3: TGTGCCAGCAGACAGGGTGTCACTCAGCCCCAGCATTTT.

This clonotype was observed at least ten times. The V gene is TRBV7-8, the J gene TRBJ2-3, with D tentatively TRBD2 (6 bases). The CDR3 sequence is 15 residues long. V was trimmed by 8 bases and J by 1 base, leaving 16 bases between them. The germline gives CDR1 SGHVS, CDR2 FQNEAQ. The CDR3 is CASELSASGTDTQYF. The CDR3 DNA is TGTGCCAGCGAGCTATCGGCTAGCGGCACAGATACGCAGTATTTT.

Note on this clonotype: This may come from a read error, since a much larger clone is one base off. The CDR3 DNA reads TGCTGTGCTAGAGATAGACAGGGGAGAGAGACCCAGTACTTC. Translation gives CCARDRQGRETQYF. This chain connects TRBV20-1 to TRBJ2-5, with 8 bases that match TRBD1. CDR3 length equals 14 residues. Germline assignment: CDR1 DFQATT and CDR2 SNEGSKA (reference sequence).

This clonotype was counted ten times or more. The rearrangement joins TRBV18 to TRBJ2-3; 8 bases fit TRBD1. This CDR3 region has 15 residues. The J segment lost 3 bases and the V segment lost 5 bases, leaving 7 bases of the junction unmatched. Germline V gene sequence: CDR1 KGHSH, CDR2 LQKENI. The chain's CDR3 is CASSGGQGFTDTQYF. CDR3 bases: TGTGCCAGCTCAGGAGGACAGGGCTTTACAGATACGCAGTATTTT.

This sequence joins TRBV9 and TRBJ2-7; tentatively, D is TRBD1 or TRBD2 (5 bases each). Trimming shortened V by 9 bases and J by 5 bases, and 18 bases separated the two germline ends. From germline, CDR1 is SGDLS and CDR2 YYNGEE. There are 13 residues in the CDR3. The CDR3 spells CATGPQDPDEQYF. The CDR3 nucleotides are TGTGCCACGGGACCCCAGGATCCGGACGAGCAGTACTTC.

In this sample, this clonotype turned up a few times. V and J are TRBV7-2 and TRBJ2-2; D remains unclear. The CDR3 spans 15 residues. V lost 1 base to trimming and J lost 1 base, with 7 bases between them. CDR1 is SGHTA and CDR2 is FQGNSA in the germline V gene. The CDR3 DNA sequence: TGTGCCAGCAGCTTAGTTCTGGGGAACACCGGGGAGCTGTTTTTT. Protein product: CASSLVLGNTGELFF.

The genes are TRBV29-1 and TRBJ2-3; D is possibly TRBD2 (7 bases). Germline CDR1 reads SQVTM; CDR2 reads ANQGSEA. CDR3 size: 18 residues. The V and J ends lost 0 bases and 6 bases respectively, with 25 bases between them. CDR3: CSVEDGGSSAGVADTQYF. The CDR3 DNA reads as TGCAGCGTTGAAGATGGGGGCTCTTCGGCGGGAGTGGCGGATACGCAGTATTTT.

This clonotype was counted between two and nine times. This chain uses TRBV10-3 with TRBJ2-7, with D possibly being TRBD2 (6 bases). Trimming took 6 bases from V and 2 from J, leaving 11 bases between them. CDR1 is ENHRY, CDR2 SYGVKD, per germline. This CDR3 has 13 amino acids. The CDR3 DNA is TGTGCCATCAGGCGGGACCCGGCCTACGAGCAGTACTTC. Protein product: CAIRRDPAYEQYF.

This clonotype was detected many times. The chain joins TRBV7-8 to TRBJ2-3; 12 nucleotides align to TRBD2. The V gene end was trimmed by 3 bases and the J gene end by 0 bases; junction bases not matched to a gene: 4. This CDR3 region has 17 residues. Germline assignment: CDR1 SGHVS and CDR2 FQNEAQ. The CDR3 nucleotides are TGTGCCAGCAGCTTGATCCTAGCGGGAGGGAGCACAGATACGCAGTATTTT. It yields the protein CASSLILAGGSTDTQYF.

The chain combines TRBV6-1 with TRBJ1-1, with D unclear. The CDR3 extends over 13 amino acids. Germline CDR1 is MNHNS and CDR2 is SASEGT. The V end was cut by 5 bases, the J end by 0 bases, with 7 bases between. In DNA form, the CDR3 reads TGTGCCAGCAGTAATGGGATGAACACTGAAGCTTTCTTT. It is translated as CASSNGMNTEAFF.

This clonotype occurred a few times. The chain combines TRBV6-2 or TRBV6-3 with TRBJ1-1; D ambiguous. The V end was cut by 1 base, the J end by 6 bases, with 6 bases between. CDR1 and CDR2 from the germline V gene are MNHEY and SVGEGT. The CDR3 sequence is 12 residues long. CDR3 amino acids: CASSYFGSEAFF. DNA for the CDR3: TGTGCCAGCAGTTACTTCGGTTCTGAAGCTTTCTTT.

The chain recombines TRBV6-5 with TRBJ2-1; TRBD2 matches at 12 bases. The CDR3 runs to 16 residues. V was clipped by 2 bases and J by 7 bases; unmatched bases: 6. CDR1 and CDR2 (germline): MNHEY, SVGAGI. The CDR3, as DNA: TGTGCCAGCAGTTACGGTGGACTAGCGGGATCGAATGAGCAGTTCTTC. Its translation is CASSYGGLAGSNEQFF.

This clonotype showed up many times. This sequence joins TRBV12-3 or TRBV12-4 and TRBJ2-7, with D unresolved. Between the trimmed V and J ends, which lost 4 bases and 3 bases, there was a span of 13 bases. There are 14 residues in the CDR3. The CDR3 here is CASSSTITFYEQYF. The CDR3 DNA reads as TGTGCCAGCAGTTCCACTATTACTTTCTACGAGCAGTACTTC.